This paragraph reports one TCR beta chain. The target antigen is unknown. MiXCR was run by TCRdb on the 5' RACE reads, yielding one entry per CDR3 protein. The repertoire holds about 50,000 distinct CDR3 sequences, with 11% as singletons. This sample was taken from a study of early T cells in non-severe SARS-CoV-2 infection. As for the study in general: Investigators sequenced bulk RNA drawn from unsorted whole blood, and chains remained unpaired. General observations from the study: VDJdb matching skewed toward anti-spike CD8 responses, missing private and CD4 specificities.

The CDR3 extends over 15 amino acids. V lost 0 bases and J lost 4; bases outside the gene matches: 4. CDR1 is ENHRY, CDR2 SYGVKD, per germline. The chain combines TRBV10-3 with TRBJ2-3, with 7 nucleotides matching TRBD1. Source material: whole blood. The sequence was collected from an adult who was a healthcare worker with PCR-confirmed SARS-CoV-2 infection or an uninfected control (not recorded which). The CDR3 bases are TGTGCCATCAGTGAGTCTGTAGGGGGCTCAGATACGCAGTATTTT. Its translation is CAISESVGGSDTQYF.